Described below is a single TCR beta chain sequence and its context. Its antigen is currently unknown. The CDR3 consists of 15 residues. The germline gives CDR1 SGHNT, CDR2 YYREEE (reference sequence). The V gene lost 4 bases and the J gene lost 2 bases, with 14 bases spanning the gap. This sample was taken from a study of graft-versus-host responses after intestinal transplantation. Across the whole study: Recipients uniformly received anti-thymocyte globulin induction, followed by tacrolimus and steroids for around 3 years.

Libraries were prepared by immunoSEQ multiplex PCR; TCRdb keeps only in-frame clonotypes and omits some of them. This sample has over 100,000 clones, with 85% to 95% found just once. Overall study results and limits: Recipient bone marrow held GvH clones, some seen earlier in ileum or blood.

The chain recombines TRBV5-4 with TRBJ2-3; TRBD2 is a possible D gene (5 bases). The input for sequencing was unstimulated CD8+ T cells sorted from spleen or lymph node cells, taken before transplant. This receptor was identified in a human donor who was the organ donor for an intestinal transplant. DNA of the CDR3: TGTGCCAGCAGCCGGATGTGGGAGTCCACAGATACGCAGTATTTT. The encoded protein is CASSRMWESTDTQYF.